This T cell receptor (beta chain) was documented in a study of response to subunit inactivated influenza vaccine. Study-wide results and caveats: Authors suggested few new T cells are recruited by each seasonal influenza vaccination.

This clonotype was seen more than once but under ten times. The antigen remains undetermined. TCRdb recomputed calls from the RT-PCR reads with MiXCR, one row per CDR3 protein. This table has about half a million distinct CDR3 sequences, over 9.5% appearing once. The CDR3 loop spans 14 amino acids. Unmatched junction bases numbered 8, after V lost 4 bases and J lost 6 bases. The germline V gene encodes CDR1 MNHEY and CDR2 SMNVEV (reference sequence). Sample: PBMCs from blood, taken 45 days after vaccination. The rearrangement joins TRBV27 to TRBJ2-7, with TRBD1 identical over 8 bases. This clonotype originated in a man aged 50 or older who received an inactivated influenza vaccine. The CDR3 DNA reads TGTGCCAGCAGTTCAGCCGCAGGGGGCTCCGAGCAGTACTTC. Its translation is CASSSAAGGSEQYF.